The 15 T cell receptor beta chains in this list originate from one sample, sequenced in a study of T cells in Graves' hyperthyroidism and ophthalmopathy. RNA transcripts provided the source from which TCR beta CDR3 regions were amplified. First-round RT-PCR of the TCR CDR3 relied on the HTBI primer set. One entry per CDR3 protein results from TCRdb running MiXCR on the multiplex PCR reads. The sample yields about 380,000 distinct CDR3 sequences, about 18% seen once. Sequencing input: blood. Receptors were obtained from a man younger than 35 with Graves' ophthalmopathy.

This clonotype has more than one count but fewer than ten. The V call is TRBV6-1, the J call TRBJ2-1; unclear D gene. The V end was cut by 3 bases, the J end by 0 bases, with 9 bases between. Looked up from germline, CDR1 is MNHNS and CDR2 is SASEGT. This CDR3 spans 15 amino acids. The CDR3 is CASSELLPSYNEQFF. The CDR3 DNA sequence: TGTGCCAGCAGTGAGTTGCTCCCCTCCTACAATGAGCAGTTCTTC.

This rearrangement joins TRBV12-3 or TRBV12-4 to TRBJ1-6, with D uncertain. The CDR3 is made up of 12 amino acids. Trimming removed 1 base from V and 9 bases from J, with 4 bases in between. CDR3 region: CASSLGISPLHF. CDR3 bases: TGTGCCAGCAGTTTAGGCATTTCACCCCTCCACTTT.

In its sample, this clonotype was seen many times. The CDR3 is CASSVLAGDPRYQETQYF. The CDR3 nucleotides are TGTGCCAGCAGCGTACTAGCGGGGGACCCGCGGTACCAAGAGACCCAGTACTTC. The chain combines TRBV9 with TRBJ2-5; 10 bases line up with TRBD2. Per the germline V gene, CDR1 is SGDLS and CDR2 is YYNGEE. V lost 1 base and J lost 0; bases outside the gene matches: 9. The CDR3 loop spans 18 amino acids. The variable domain in full, completed from reference TRBV9 and TRBJ2-5, reads DSGVTQTPKHLITATGQRVTLRCSPRSGDLSVYWYQQSLDQGLQFLIQYYNGEERAKGNILERFSAQQFPDLHSELNLSSLELGDSALYFCASSVLAGDPRYQETQYFGPGTRLLVL.

This clonotype has a count of ten or more. This chain uses TRBV4-2 with TRBJ1-5; 8 nucleotides match TRBD1. J was trimmed by 7 bases and V by 1 base; bases with no gene match: 9. CDR1 is LGHNA and CDR2 is YNFKEQ in the germline V gene. This CDR3 has 16 residues. The CDR3 sequence: CASSQGWQGAQQPQHF. The CDR3, as DNA: TGTGCCAGCAGCCAAGGATGGCAGGGGGCACAGCAGCCCCAGCATTTT.

This clonotype was counted many times. V is TRBV3-1 and J is TRBJ2-3; maybe TRBD2 (5 bases). CDR1 and CDR2 from the germline V gene are LGHDT and YNNKEL (reference sequence). This CDR3 region has 15 residues. Deletions cut 6 bases from V and 2 bases from J, with 15 bases between. This chain's CDR3 is CASRPGEGYTDTQYF. CDR3 bases: TGTGCCAGCAGACCAGGCGAGGGATACACAGATACGCAGTATTTT.

There are a few counts of this clonotype. The chain links TRBV6-1 to TRBJ1-1; perhaps TRBD1 as D (6 bases). Trimming cost V 5 bases and J 4 bases, with 17 bases left between them. This CDR3 region has 15 residues. CDR1 and CDR2 from the germline V gene are MNHNS and SASEGT. The CDR3 DNA is TGTGCCAGCAGTAAGCCAGGGGCTCTTGGCACTGAAGCTTTCTTT. Its translation: CASSKPGALGTEAFF.

This clonotype was counted at least ten times. This rearrangement joins TRBV13 to TRBJ2-5; tentative D call: TRBD1 (5 bases). The CDR3 loop spans 16 amino acids. Trimming left V 1 base short and J 0 bases short, with 12 bases between. The germline gives CDR1 PRHDT, CDR2 FYEKMQ (reference sequence). The CDR3 sequence: CASSLEGDRDQETQYF. CDR3 bases: TGTGCCAGCAGCTTAGAAGGAGACAGAGACCAAGAGACCCAGTACTTC.

This clonotype was seen repeatedly, ten times or more. The genes are TRBV2 and TRBJ2-1, with D perhaps given as TRBD1 or TRBD2 (5 bases each). CDR1 and CDR2 (germline): SNHLY, FYNNEI. The CDR3 contains 15 residues. V lost 6 bases to trimming and J lost 8 bases, with 20 bases between them. In DNA, the CDR3 is TGTGCCAGCAGGCCGGACGTAGGGGAGTGGGATGAGCAGTTCTTC. Translating gives CASRPDVGEWDEQFF.

The rearrangement links TRBV2 to TRBJ1-1; 7 bases agree with TRBD1. The CDR3 is made up of 14 amino acids. Trimming took 6 bases from V and 5 from J; bases not matched to a gene: 9. CDR1 SNHLY and CDR2 FYNNEI come from the germline V gene. CDR3 nucleotide sequence: TGTGCCAGCAGGGGGGGACAGTGGGGGACTGAAGCTTTCTTT. This gives the protein CASRGGQWGTEAFF. Full variable domain (remainder filled in from reference TRBV2 and TRBJ1-1): EPEVTQTPSHQVTQMGQEVILRCVPISNHLYFYWYRQILGQKVEFLVSFYNNEISEKSEIFDDQFSVERPDGSNFTLKIRSTKLEDSAMYFCASRGGQWGTEAFFGQGTRLTVV.

This clonotype was seen at least ten times. The chain couples TRBV7-9 to TRBJ1-2; D gene uncertain. CDR3 length equals 12 residues. Looked up from germline, CDR1 is SEHNR and CDR2 is FQNEAQ (reference sequence). Trimming removed 4 bases from V and 4 bases from J, with 7 bases in between. CDR3 nucleotide sequence: TGTGCCAGCAGCTCCCGCCCCTATGGCTACACCTTC. This translates into CASSSRPYGYTF.

This clonotype has just a few counts. A much larger clone lies a single base off, so this may be a read error. The V and J genes are TRBV2 and TRBJ1-4; D not certain. Germline V gives CDR1 SNHLY, CDR2 FYNNEI. The V gene lost 2 bases and the J gene lost 0 bases, with 7 bases spanning the gap. The CDR3 sequence is 15 residues long. In DNA, the CDR3 is TGTGCCAGCAGTGAACGGCACCCAACTAATGAAAAACTGTTTTTT. It encodes CASSERHPTNEKLFF. Full variable domain (remainder filled in from reference TRBV2 and TRBJ1-4): EPEVTQTPSHQVTQMGQEVILRCVPISNHLYFYWYRQILGQKVEFLVSFYNNEISEKSEIFDDQFSVERPDGSNFTLKIRSTKLEDSAMYFCASSERHPTNEKLFFGSGTQLSVL.

V is TRBV3-1 and J is TRBJ2-1, with TRBD2 matching over 10 bases. The ends lost 3 bases at V and 12 bases at J; junction bases unmatched: 11. The CDR3 runs to 15 residues. Germline V gene lookup returns CDR1 LGHDT and CDR2 YNNKEL (reference sequence). DNA for the CDR3: TGTGCCAGCAGCCACAGCGGGGGGGCCGGTCAAGGGCAGTTCTTC. This sequence encodes CASSHSGGAGQGQFF.

This clonotype was recorded many times. The chain recombines TRBV7-8 with TRBJ2-5; no clear D gene. The CDR3 contains 15 residues. Trimming shortened V by 1 base and J by 2 bases, and 11 bases separated the two germline ends. In germline, CDR1 is SGHVS, CDR2 FQNEAQ. CDR3 loop: CASSLGVFRQETQYF. CDR3 nucleotide sequence: TGTGCCAGCAGCTTAGGGGTGTTTAGACAAGAGACCCAGTACTTC.

CDR3 in amino acids: CASSFTDRSNTEAFF. CDR3 in DNA: TGTGCCAGTAGTTTCACGGACAGGTCGAACACTGAAGCTTTCTTT. The chain carries TRBV19 and TRBJ1-1; 7 bases align to TRBD1. V gave up 5 bases and J gave up 1 base; unmatched junction bases: 7. The CDR3 has 15 residues. Germline V lookup: CDR1 LNHDA, CDR2 SQIVND (reference sequence).

The chain has TRBV2 and TRBJ2-1, with a tentative D call TRBD2 (7 bases). Per germline, CDR1 SNHLY and CDR2 FYNNEI. This CDR3 contains 14 residues. The germline V and J ends were trimmed by 8 bases and 8 bases, with 19 bases remaining between them. The CDR3 DNA reads TGTGCCAGCCACCTGGGCGGGGGCCGGGATGAGCAGTTCTTC. Protein: CASHLGGGRDEQFF.